The source of this T cell receptor (beta chain) is a study of shared clonotypes between healthy human individuals. This CDR3 spans 18 amino acids. V dropped 0 bases and J dropped 4; count of bases not matched to a gene: 5. CDR1 and CDR2 (germline): SEHNR, FQNEAQ (reference sequence). Only in-frame clones appear in the TCRdb table, and some are missing; sequencing was by immunoSEQ multiplex PCR. The table shows about 2.3 million clones, with roughly 92% occurring only once. CD45RA+ naive and CD45RA-negative memory subsets were separated from CD4+ cells. The TCR originated in a man aged 18 to 29 in good health. Some clones in this sample may be carry-over from other donors' samples. The sequencing sample was made of naive CD4+ T cells from PBMCs. Noted subset: CD45RA+ positively selected. V is TRBV7-9 and J is TRBJ2-2; 13 nucleotides agree with TRBD2. CDR3 in amino acids: CASSLARLAGGPTGELFF. CDR3 in DNA: TGTGCCAGCAGCTTAGCGCGACTAGCGGGAGGTCCCACCGGGGAGCTGTTTTTT.